These 28 T cell receptor beta chains originate from one sample sequenced in a study of blood T cell repertoires in COVID-19. Only in-frame clones appear in the TCRdb table, and some are missing; sequencing was by immunoSEQ multiplex PCR. Among 73,000 or so clones listed, around 82% were seen once. Specimen: peripheral blood. The receptors were gathered from a man in his fifties or sixties with active COVID-19.

The chain has TRBV18 and TRBJ1-1, with D unclear. The V gene's germline CDR1 is KGHSH and CDR2 LQKENI. The CDR3 length is 15 residues. V dropped 2 bases and J dropped 1 base, with 11 bases sitting between them. Here the CDR3 reads CASSPVAGGNTEAFF. The CDR3 coding sequence is TGTGCCAGCTCACCAGTGGCAGGTGGGAACACTGAAGCTTTCTTT.

V is TRBV20-1 and J is TRBJ2-5; 9 nucleotides align to TRBD1. Germline V gene sequence: CDR1 DFQATT, CDR2 SNEGSKA (reference sequence). V lost 3 bases to trimming and J lost 4 bases; unmatched junction nucleotides: 12. The CDR3 contains 16 residues. CDR3 in amino acids: CSASTTQPTGGETQYF. CDR3 sequence (DNA): TGCAGTGCTAGTACCACACAACCGACAGGGGGAGAGACCCAGTACTTC.

CDR3 in amino acids: CASSVRPSGFNEQFF. The CDR3 DNA reads TGCGCCAGCAGTGTGAGGCCTAGCGGATTCAATGAGCAGTTCTTC. J is TRBJ2-1 and V is TRBV10-1; 7 nucleotides agree with TRBD2. Trimming took 4 bases from V and 6 from J; bases not matched to a gene: 9. The germline gives CDR1 WNHNN, CDR2 SYGVQD (reference sequence). CDR3 size: 15 residues.

CDR3 region: CASSLWTSGGAKNIQYF. CDR3 coding DNA: TGTGCCAGCAGCTTATGGACTAGCGGGGGGGCCAAAAACATTCAGTACTTC. The chain recombines TRBV3-1 (or the pseudogene TRBV3-2) with TRBJ2-4, with 14 bases lining up with TRBD2. This CDR3 is built from 17 residues. J gave up 1 base and V 5 bases, and 4 bases lay outside the gene matches. Germline V gene data show CDR1 as LGHDT and CDR2 as YNNKEL (reference sequence).

This chain uses TRBV3-1 (or the pseudogene TRBV3-2) with TRBJ2-1; D not resolved. V was trimmed by 1 base and J by 4 bases, leaving 8 bases between them. The length of the CDR3 is 14 residues. Germline loops: CDR1 LGHDT, CDR2 YNNKEL (reference sequence). CDR3 region: CASSQAPRYNEQFF. The CDR3 nucleotides read TGTGCCAGCAGCCAAGCCCCCAGGTACAATGAGCAGTTCTTC.

The chain couples TRBV5-4 to TRBJ2-7, with D perhaps matching TRBD1 (6 bases). Germline V lookup: CDR1 SGHNT, CDR2 YYREEE (reference sequence). This CDR3 has 14 residues. Trimming cost V 3 bases and J 4 bases, with 14 bases left between them. CDR3 in DNA: TGTGCCAGCAGCTCAAGGACAGCCGGATACGAGCAGTACTTC. Encoded protein: CASSSRTAGYEQYF. Based on the CDR3 plus reference TRBV5-4 and TRBJ2-7, the full variable domain is ETGVTQSPTHLIKTRGQQVTLRCSSQSGHNTVSWYQQALGQGPQFIFQYYREEENGRGNFPPRFSGLQFPNYSSELNVNALELDDSALYLCASSSRTAGYEQYFGPGTRLTVT.

The rearrangement joins TRBV7-6 to TRBJ2-1; 13 bases line up with TRBD2. There are 16 residues in the CDR3. The trim removed 3 bases at V and 4 bases at J, leaving 3 bases unmatched. Germline CDR1 and CDR2: SGHVS and FNYEAQ. Written as DNA, the CDR3 is TGTGCCAGCAGCTTCACTAGCGGGGGGGGTTACAATGAGCAGTTCTTC. It yields the protein CASSFTSGGGYNEQFF.

The V call is TRBV9, the J call TRBJ2-2; 7 bases agree with TRBD2. V was clipped by 0 bases and J by 7 bases; unmatched bases: 6. Germline V CDR1 and CDR2: SGDLS, YYNGEE. The CDR3 consists of 15 residues. The chain's CDR3 is CASSVELGGSGELFF. CDR3 DNA: TGTGCCAGCAGCGTAGAGTTGGGCGGGAGCGGGGAGCTGTTTTTT.

This sequence joins TRBV10-3 and TRBJ1-6; TRBD1 agrees at 7 bases. Trimming took 8 bases from V and 9 from J; bases not matched to a gene: 7. CDR3 length: 13 residues. Per the germline V gene, CDR1 is ENHRY and CDR2 is SYGVKD. CDR3 DNA: TGTGCCATCGGGCCGGGACAGTCTTCACCCCTCCACTTT. Its translation: CAIGPGQSSPLHF.

The V and J genes are TRBV5-6 and TRBJ2-1; 9 bases agree with TRBD2. CDR3 length: 16 residues. The germline CDR1 and CDR2 sequences are SGHDT and YYEEEE. Losses at the gene ends were 0 bases for V and 0 bases for J; bases not matched to a gene: 1. The CDR3 DNA follows: TGTGCCAGCAGCTTGGGACTAGCGGACTCCTACAATGAGCAGTTCTTC. It codes for CASSLGLADSYNEQFF.

This chain connects TRBV29-1 to TRBJ2-7; 7 positions match TRBD1. CDR3 size: 12 residues. V dropped 6 bases and J dropped 11; count of bases not matched to a gene: 13. The germline V gene encodes CDR1 SQVTM and CDR2 ANQGSEA. The CDR3 DNA reads as TGCAGCGTCCACGGGACAGATCTACTCGAGTACTTC. Translated: CSVHGTDLLEYF.

The chain employs TRBV5-1 and TRBJ2-5; 9 bases agree with TRBD2. CDR1 and CDR2 (germline): SGHRS, YFSETQ. The J segment lost 4 bases and the V segment lost 3 bases, leaving 7 bases of the junction unmatched. The CDR3 loop spans 15 amino acids. The CDR3 DNA is TGCGCCAGCAGCTCTAGCGGGGAAAAGGGAGAGACCCAGTACTTC. Its protein product is CASSSSGEKGETQYF.

This sequence joins TRBV11-2 and TRBJ2-5, with D perhaps TRBD2 (5 bases). Germline V gives CDR1 SGHAT, CDR2 FQNNGV. The CDR3 length is 13 residues. Trimming removed 0 bases at V and 4 bases at J, with 6 bases between. The CDR3, as DNA: TGTGCCAGCAGCTTAGAACGGGGAGAGACCCAGTACTTC. This sequence encodes CASSLERGETQYF.

The rearrangement joins TRBV7-3 to TRBJ2-1; 8 bases are shared with TRBD2. Germline-derived CDR1 and CDR2 are SGHTA and FQGTGA. Trimming at V came to 2 bases and at J to 4 bases, leaving 7 bases not matched to a gene. The CDR3 runs 16 residues. The CDR3 DNA is TGTGCCAGCAGCTTAGGCCTAGCGGGCCATTACAATGAGCAGTTCTTC. Amino acids: CASSLGLAGHYNEQFF. The full variable domain, its missing parts supplied by reference TRBV7-3 and TRBJ2-1, is GAGVSQTPSNKVTEKGKYVELRCDPISGHTALYWYRQSLGQGPEFLIYFQGTGAADDSGLPNDRFFAVRPEGSVSTLKIQRTERGDSAVYLCASSLGLAGHYNEQFFGPGTRLTVL.

This rearrangement joins TRBV10-3 to TRBJ2-7, with a weak D call TRBD1 (7 bases). Trimming shortened V by 2 bases and J by 0 bases, and 17 bases separated the two germline ends. Germline V gene lookup returns CDR1 ENHRY and CDR2 SYGVKD. CDR3 length: 17 amino acids. The CDR3 here is CAISEPRGGGGSYEQYF. DNA of the CDR3: TGTGCCATCAGTGAGCCCCGCGGAGGGGGCGGCTCCTACGAGCAGTACTTC.

V and J are TRBV28 and TRBJ2-7; TRBD2 aligns across 8 bases. The germline gives CDR1 MDHEN, CDR2 SYDVKM. Germline trimming cut 7 bases from V and 0 bases from J; bases unmatched to any gene: 5. The CDR3 runs 14 residues. The CDR3 loop reads CASTPAGGSYEQYF. DNA for the CDR3: TGTGCCAGCACCCCCGCGGGGGGCTCCTACGAGCAGTACTTC.

The CDR3 spells CASSQLRQGKGDEKLFF. Written as DNA, the CDR3 is TGTGCCAGCAGCCAACTCCGACAGGGAAAGGGCGATGAAAAACTGTTTTTT. The rearrangement uses TRBV14 and TRBJ1-4; TRBD1 matches at 7 bases. This CDR3 contains 17 residues. Losses at the gene ends were 2 bases for V and 6 bases for J; bases not matched to a gene: 12. Germline CDR1 and CDR2: SGHDN and FVKESK.

The V call is TRBV15, the J call TRBJ1-5; 9 positions agree with TRBD1. Germline CDR1 LNHNV, CDR2 YYDKDF (reference sequence). The junction had 1 base not matched to a gene; V was cut back by 3 bases and J by 4 bases. The CDR3 is 14 residues long. In DNA, the CDR3 is TGTGCCACCAGCAGGGGACAGGGTAATCAGCCCCAGCATTTT. Its translation: CATSRGQGNQPQHF.

The chain has TRBV20-1 and TRBJ2-5, with a tentative D call TRBD1 (5 bases). V shed 7 bases and J shed 4 bases, with 10 bases lying between them. The length of the CDR3 is 11 residues. In germline, CDR1 is DFQATT, CDR2 SNEGSKA (reference sequence). The CDR3 loop reads CSGRAAETQYF. DNA of the CDR3: TGCAGTGGCAGGGCGGCAGAGACCCAGTACTTC.

The CDR3 loop is CASSLAGAETQYF. CDR3 nucleotides: TGTGCCAGCAGCTTGGCAGGGGCGGAGACCCAGTACTTC. The rearrangement joins TRBV5-4 to TRBJ2-5; the D gene is possibly TRBD1 (6 bases). The CDR3 extends over 13 amino acids. The germline V and J ends were trimmed by 0 bases and 5 bases, with 8 bases remaining between them. CDR1 is SGHNT and CDR2 is YYREEE in the germline V gene (reference sequence).

This chain uses TRBV18 with TRBJ1-5, with 8 bases that match TRBD1. The CDR3 is 16 amino acids. The germline V gene encodes CDR1 KGHSH and CDR2 LQKENI. V was pared by 6 bases and J by 7 bases, with 14 bases of the junction left unmatched. CDR3 sequence reads: CASSRETGARGQPQHF. The DNA of the CDR3 is TGTGCCAGCTCTCGCGAGACAGGGGCTCGGGGGCAGCCCCAGCATTTT.

The rearrangement links TRBV11-1 to TRBJ1-1; D is uncertain. CDR1 SGHAT and CDR2 FQDESV come from the germline V gene (reference sequence). CDR3 size: 12 residues. V was pared by 3 bases and J by 5 bases, with 7 bases between. CDR3 sequence (DNA): TGTGCCAGCAGCTTGCGGGGAACTGAAGCTTTCTTT. It is translated as CASSLRGTEAFF.

The chain recombines TRBV9 with TRBJ2-3; 7 bases line up with TRBD2. The CDR3 is 14 residues long. Germline assignment: CDR1 SGDLS and CDR2 YYNGEE. The J segment lost 2 bases and the V segment lost 6 bases, leaving 6 bases of the junction unmatched. The CDR3 coding sequence is TGTGCCAGCAACGGGGGGACCTACACAGATACGCAGTATTTT. This codes for CASNGGTYTDTQYF. The whole variable domain, remainder taken from reference TRBV9 and TRBJ2-3, is DSGVTQTPKHLITATGQRVTLRCSPRSGDLSVYWYQQSLDQGLQFLIQYYNGEERAKGNILERFSAQQFPDLHSELNLSSLELGDSALYFCASNGGTYTDTQYFGPGTRLTVL.

The chain uses TRBV6-5 and TRBJ2-1, with 7 bases identical to TRBD2. Trimming removed 7 bases from V and 4 bases from J; junction bases left unmatched: 7. The CDR3 length is 14 residues. The germline CDR1 and CDR2 sequences are MNHEY and SVGAGI. The DNA for the CDR3 is TGTGCCAGCACCCGAGGGCGGGGGTACAATGAGCAGTTCTTC. This encodes CASTRGRGYNEQFF.

The V gene is TRBV12-3 or TRBV12-4, the J gene TRBJ1-1; D unclear. The length of the CDR3 is 12 residues. V dropped 3 bases and J dropped 3 bases, with 5 bases sitting between them. The CDR3 nucleotides are TGTGCCAGCAGTTTGGAGGACACTGAAGCTTTCTTT. Its translation: CASSLEDTEAFF.

The chain couples TRBV6-1 to TRBJ2-7; 8 positions match TRBD1. The ends lost 1 base at V and 3 bases at J; junction bases unmatched: 2. The germline V gene has CDR1 MNHNS and CDR2 SASEGT. This CDR3 has 14 residues. The DNA for the CDR3 is TGTGCCAGCAGTGAAGACAGGGGGGTCTACGAGCAGTACTTC. Encoded protein: CASSEDRGVYEQYF.

This clone was counted between two and nine times. V and J are TRBV5-1 and TRBJ2-3; 9 bases are a match to TRBD2. Unmatched junction bases numbered 13, after V lost 1 base and J lost 1 base. Germline V CDR1 and CDR2: SGHRS, YFSETQ. The CDR3 has 19 amino acids. CDR3 nucleotide sequence: TGCGCCAGCAGCTTGACCGGCGATAGCGGGAGAAGGGGCACAGATACGCAGTATTTT. Protein product: CASSLTGDSGRRGTDTQYF.

The chain is built from TRBV5-1 and TRBJ1-1, with D perhaps matching TRBD1 (5 bases). The CDR3 runs to 13 residues. Germline CDR1 and CDR2: SGHRS and YFSETQ. V lost 4 bases to trimming and J lost 1 base, with 8 bases between them. CDR3 region: CASSVGGNTEAFF. The CDR3, as DNA: TGCGCCAGCAGCGTCGGGGGGAACACTGAAGCTTTCTTT.